This T cell receptor (beta chain) appears in the sequencing data of a study of tumor-infiltrating lymphocytes in localized non-small cell lung cancer. Here immunoSEQ multiplex PCR was the method, and the copy in TCRdb shows in-frame clones only, minus some. Of approximately 12,000 clones listed, 67% are singletons. To note about this clone: Antigen: not known.

Study conclusions and caveats: Each assay used a separate piece of the same tissue.

The sequenced material came from uninvolved lung tissue not adjacent to the tumor. This TCR was sampled from a human donor with non-small cell lung cancer.

As DNA, the CDR3 is TGTGCCAGCAGTAATTTTCCCCGGTCAGATACGCAGTATTTT. Translated, it gives CASSNFPRSDTQYF. This rearrangement joins TRBV7-2 to TRBJ2-3; the D is unclear. The V end lost 6 bases, the J end lost 4 bases, and 14 bases lay between the germline ends. The CDR3 totals 14 residues. The germline V gene encodes CDR1 SGHTA and CDR2 FQGNSA.